Reported below is one T cell receptor beta chain. Its antigen is still unknown. No base quality values were provided; no much bigger clone lies one nucleotide off. The source of the sample is a study of blood T cell repertoires in COVID-19 (dated by TCRdb to about 2020). Regarding the research as a whole: Samples covering the acute and convalescent phases of COVID-19 were provided by collaborators in the United States, Italy and Spain. Samples were obtained from the ongoing ImmuneRACE study (first 160 participants) and from 1,000 to 1,500 subjects provided by 6 global collaborators. The prospective study material was composed of cDNA or gDNA derived from T cells, B-cell-depleted T cells, or PBMCs. Sample metadata almost always included a de-identified subject ID, COVID-19 status, age in years and sex. Where HLA class I and class II types were available, the types were taken from metadata supplied by the sample provider, not from assay-based typing. The repertoires were released in a freely available public database intended as a resource for research on the immune response to SARS-CoV-2. Deeply sampled blood TCRbeta repertoires from subjects exposed to, actively infected with, or recovered from COVID-19 were included in the dataset.

TCRbeta CDR3 regions were amplified from genomic DNA by means of the immunoSEQ Assay, a bias-controlled multiplex PCR. The paper's data handling went like this. Within the assay, amplification of reference gene primers was used to estimate how many nucleated cells each sample contained. To quantify the absolute abundance of each unique TCRbeta CDR3 rearrangement, sequence reads were collapsed and filtered. For each sample, productive Simpson clonality was calculated as the square root of Simpson's diversity index over productive rearrangements. This immuneACCESS table, as held by TCRdb, lists in-frame sequences with V and J called but not all clones. Of the missing ones, under half trace to an unresolved V gene in checked studies; the others have no known cause. That table supplies the V and J calls and clone size; D and trimming were determined from the DNA. The sample data list more than 250,000 clones, and 88% of these were observed just once. The ten largest clones add up to approximately 0.7% of the sample.

Overall study outcomes, separate from this receptor: The amount of clinical and demographic metadata varied by source and participant and was provided uncurated.

Each collaborating institution followed its own protocols to collect whole blood in K2EDTA tubes. For TCRbeta analysis, collaborators shipped samples as frozen whole blood, isolated PBMCs, or DNA extracted from either of those sample types. Reading from cysteine to phenylalanine, the CDR3 counts 17 amino acids. Solely the CDR3 DNA is kept, with 51 bases framed from the first base. Compared with germline, V lacks 3 bases and J lacks 1 base; bases without a gene match: 10. From a lookup of the germline V gene (reference sequence), CDR1 and CDR2 are SEHNR and FQNEAQ. Sequencing used peripheral blood. The chain employs TRBV7-9 and TRBJ1-2; 8 bases in the junction line up with TRBD1. The TCR was taken from a human donor in a cohort sampled during active COVID-19. The sequenced DNA is TGTGCCAGCAGCTTTGGGCAGGGGGCGTTAGGTAACTATGGCTACACCTTC. It encodes CASSFGQGALGNYGYTF.